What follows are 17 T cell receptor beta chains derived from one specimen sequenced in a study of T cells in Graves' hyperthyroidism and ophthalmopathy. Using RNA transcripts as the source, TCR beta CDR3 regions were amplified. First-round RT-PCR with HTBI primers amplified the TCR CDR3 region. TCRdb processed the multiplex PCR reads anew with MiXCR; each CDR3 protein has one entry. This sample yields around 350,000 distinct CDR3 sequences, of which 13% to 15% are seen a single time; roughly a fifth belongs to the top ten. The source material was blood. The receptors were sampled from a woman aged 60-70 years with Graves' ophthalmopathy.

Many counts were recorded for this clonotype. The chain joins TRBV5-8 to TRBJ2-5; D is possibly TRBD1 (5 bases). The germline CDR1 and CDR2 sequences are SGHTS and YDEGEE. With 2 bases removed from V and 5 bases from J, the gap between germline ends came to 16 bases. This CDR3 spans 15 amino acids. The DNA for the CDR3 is TGTGCCAGCAGCTTTGACTCAACTTGGGGCGAGACCCAGTACTTC. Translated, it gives CASSFDSTWGETQYF.

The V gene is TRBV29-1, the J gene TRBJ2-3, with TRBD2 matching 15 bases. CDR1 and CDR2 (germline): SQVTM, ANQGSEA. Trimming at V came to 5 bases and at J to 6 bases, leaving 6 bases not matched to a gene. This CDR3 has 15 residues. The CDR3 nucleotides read TGCAGCGTTAAGGGACTAGCGGGAGGCTTTGATACGCAGTATTTT. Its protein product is CSVKGLAGGFDTQYF.

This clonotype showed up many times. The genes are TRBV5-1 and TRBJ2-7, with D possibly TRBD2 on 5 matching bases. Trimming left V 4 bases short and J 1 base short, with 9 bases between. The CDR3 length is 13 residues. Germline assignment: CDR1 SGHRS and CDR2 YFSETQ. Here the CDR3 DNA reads TGCGCCAGCAGCGCTAGCTTTTCCTACGAGCAGTACTTC. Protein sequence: CASSASFSYEQYF.

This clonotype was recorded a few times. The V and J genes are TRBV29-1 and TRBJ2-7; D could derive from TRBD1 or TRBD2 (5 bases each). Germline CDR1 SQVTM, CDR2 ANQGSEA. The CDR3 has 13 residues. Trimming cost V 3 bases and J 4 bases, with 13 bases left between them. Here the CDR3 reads CSVDVAGTYEQYF. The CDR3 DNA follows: TGCAGCGTTGACGTGGCAGGGACGTACGAGCAGTACTTC.

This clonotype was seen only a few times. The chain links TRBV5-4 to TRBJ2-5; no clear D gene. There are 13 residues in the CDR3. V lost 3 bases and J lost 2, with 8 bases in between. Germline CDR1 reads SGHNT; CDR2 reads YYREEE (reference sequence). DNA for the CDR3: TGTGCCAGCAGCTCCGACCTTCAAGAGACCCAGTACTTC. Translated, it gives CASSSDLQETQYF.

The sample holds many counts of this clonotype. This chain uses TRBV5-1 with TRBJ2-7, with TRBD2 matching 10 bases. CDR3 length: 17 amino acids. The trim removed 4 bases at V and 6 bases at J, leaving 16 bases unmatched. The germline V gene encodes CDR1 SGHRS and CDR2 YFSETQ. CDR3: CASSLIAGGPPLSEQYF. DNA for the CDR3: TGCGCCAGCAGCCTAATAGCGGGAGGACCCCCCCTGAGCGAGCAGTACTTC.

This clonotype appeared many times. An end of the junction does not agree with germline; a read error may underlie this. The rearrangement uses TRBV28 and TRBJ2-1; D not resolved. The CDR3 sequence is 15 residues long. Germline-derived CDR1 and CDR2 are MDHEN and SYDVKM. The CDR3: CASRDGVSSYNGQFF. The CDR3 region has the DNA TGTGCCAGCAGAGACGGAGTTAGCTCCTACAATGGGCAGTTCTTC.

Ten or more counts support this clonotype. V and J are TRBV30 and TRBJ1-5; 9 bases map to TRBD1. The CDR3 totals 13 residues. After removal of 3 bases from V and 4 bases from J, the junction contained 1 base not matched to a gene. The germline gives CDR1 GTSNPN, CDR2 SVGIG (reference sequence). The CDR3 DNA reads TGTGCCTGGAGGGGGACAGGGAATCAGCCCCAGCATTTT. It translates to CAWRGTGNQPQHF. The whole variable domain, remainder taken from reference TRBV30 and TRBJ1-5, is SQTIHQWPATLVQPVGSPLSLECTVEGTSNPNLYWYRQAAGRGLQLLFYSVGIGQISSEVPQNLSASRPQDRQFILSSKKLLLSDSGFYLCAWRGTGNQPQHFGDGTRLSIL.

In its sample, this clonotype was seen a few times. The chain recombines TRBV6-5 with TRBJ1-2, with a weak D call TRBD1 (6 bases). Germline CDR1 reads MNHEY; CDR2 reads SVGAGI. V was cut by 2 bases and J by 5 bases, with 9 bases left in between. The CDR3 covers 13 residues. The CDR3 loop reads CASSYNREYGYTF. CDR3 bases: TGTGCCAGCAGTTACAACAGGGAATATGGCTACACCTTC.

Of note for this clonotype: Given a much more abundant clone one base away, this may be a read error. The CDR3: CATSDRRPSTSTGELSF. In DNA, the CDR3 is TGTGCCACCAGTGACCGCCGACCTAGCACGAGCACCGGGGAGCTGTCTTTT. This rearrangement joins TRBV24-1 to TRBJ2-2; D is perhaps TRBD2 (5 bases). The CDR3 has 17 residues. The germline V gene encodes CDR1 KGHDR and CDR2 SFDVKD.

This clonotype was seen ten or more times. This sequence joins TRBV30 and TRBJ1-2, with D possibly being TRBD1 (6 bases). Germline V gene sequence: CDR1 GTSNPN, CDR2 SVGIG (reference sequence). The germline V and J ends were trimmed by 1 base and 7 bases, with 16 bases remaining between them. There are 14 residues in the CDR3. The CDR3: CAWSGDTQTGGYTF. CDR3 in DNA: TGTGCCTGGAGTGGGGACACCCAGACGGGTGGCTACACCTTC.

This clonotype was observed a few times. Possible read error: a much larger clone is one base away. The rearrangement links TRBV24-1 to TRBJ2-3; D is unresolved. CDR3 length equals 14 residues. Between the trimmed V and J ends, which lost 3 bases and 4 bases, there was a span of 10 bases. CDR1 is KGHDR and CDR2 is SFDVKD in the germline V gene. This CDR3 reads CATSDTTTPDTQYF. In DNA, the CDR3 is TGTGCCACCAGTGATACAACTACTCCAGATACGCAGTATTTT.

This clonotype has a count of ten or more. The CDR3 loop is CATSDADGGNTIYF. In DNA form, the CDR3 reads TGTGCCACCAGTGACGCCGACGGTGGAAACACCATATATTTT. This rearrangement joins TRBV24-1 to TRBJ1-3; D remains ambiguous. CDR1 KGHDR and CDR2 SFDVKD come from the germline V gene. Trimming stripped 4 bases from V and 3 bases from J, with 9 bases between. There are 14 residues in the CDR3.

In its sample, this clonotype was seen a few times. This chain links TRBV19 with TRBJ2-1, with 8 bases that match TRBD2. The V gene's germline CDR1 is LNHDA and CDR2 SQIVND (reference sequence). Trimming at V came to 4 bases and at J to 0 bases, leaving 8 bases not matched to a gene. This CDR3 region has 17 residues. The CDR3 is CASSTGGGISSYNEQFF. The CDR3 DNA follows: TGTGCCAGTAGTACCGGGGGGGGGATTAGCTCCTACAATGAGCAGTTCTTC.

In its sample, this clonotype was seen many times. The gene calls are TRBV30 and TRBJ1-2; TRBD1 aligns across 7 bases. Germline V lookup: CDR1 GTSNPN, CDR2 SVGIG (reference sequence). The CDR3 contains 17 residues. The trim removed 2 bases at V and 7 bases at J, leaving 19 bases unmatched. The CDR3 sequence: CAWSPTLSIRQGSGYTF. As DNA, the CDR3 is TGTGCCTGGAGTCCAACTCTATCAATCCGACAGGGCTCTGGCTACACCTTC.

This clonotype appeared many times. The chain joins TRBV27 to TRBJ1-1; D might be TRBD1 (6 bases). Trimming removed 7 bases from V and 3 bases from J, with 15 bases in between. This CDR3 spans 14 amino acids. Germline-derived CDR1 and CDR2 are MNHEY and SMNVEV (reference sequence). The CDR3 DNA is TGTGCCAGCAACCCCGACAGGACCCACACTGAAGCTTTCTTT. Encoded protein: CASNPDRTHTEAFF.

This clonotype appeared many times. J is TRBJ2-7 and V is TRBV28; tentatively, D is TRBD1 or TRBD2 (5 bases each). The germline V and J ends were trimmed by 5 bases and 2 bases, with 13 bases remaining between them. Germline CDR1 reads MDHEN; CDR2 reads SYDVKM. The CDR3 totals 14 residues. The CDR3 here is CASSGEGPPYEQYF. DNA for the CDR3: TGTGCCAGCAGTGGTGAGGGGCCCCCCTACGAGCAGTACTTC.